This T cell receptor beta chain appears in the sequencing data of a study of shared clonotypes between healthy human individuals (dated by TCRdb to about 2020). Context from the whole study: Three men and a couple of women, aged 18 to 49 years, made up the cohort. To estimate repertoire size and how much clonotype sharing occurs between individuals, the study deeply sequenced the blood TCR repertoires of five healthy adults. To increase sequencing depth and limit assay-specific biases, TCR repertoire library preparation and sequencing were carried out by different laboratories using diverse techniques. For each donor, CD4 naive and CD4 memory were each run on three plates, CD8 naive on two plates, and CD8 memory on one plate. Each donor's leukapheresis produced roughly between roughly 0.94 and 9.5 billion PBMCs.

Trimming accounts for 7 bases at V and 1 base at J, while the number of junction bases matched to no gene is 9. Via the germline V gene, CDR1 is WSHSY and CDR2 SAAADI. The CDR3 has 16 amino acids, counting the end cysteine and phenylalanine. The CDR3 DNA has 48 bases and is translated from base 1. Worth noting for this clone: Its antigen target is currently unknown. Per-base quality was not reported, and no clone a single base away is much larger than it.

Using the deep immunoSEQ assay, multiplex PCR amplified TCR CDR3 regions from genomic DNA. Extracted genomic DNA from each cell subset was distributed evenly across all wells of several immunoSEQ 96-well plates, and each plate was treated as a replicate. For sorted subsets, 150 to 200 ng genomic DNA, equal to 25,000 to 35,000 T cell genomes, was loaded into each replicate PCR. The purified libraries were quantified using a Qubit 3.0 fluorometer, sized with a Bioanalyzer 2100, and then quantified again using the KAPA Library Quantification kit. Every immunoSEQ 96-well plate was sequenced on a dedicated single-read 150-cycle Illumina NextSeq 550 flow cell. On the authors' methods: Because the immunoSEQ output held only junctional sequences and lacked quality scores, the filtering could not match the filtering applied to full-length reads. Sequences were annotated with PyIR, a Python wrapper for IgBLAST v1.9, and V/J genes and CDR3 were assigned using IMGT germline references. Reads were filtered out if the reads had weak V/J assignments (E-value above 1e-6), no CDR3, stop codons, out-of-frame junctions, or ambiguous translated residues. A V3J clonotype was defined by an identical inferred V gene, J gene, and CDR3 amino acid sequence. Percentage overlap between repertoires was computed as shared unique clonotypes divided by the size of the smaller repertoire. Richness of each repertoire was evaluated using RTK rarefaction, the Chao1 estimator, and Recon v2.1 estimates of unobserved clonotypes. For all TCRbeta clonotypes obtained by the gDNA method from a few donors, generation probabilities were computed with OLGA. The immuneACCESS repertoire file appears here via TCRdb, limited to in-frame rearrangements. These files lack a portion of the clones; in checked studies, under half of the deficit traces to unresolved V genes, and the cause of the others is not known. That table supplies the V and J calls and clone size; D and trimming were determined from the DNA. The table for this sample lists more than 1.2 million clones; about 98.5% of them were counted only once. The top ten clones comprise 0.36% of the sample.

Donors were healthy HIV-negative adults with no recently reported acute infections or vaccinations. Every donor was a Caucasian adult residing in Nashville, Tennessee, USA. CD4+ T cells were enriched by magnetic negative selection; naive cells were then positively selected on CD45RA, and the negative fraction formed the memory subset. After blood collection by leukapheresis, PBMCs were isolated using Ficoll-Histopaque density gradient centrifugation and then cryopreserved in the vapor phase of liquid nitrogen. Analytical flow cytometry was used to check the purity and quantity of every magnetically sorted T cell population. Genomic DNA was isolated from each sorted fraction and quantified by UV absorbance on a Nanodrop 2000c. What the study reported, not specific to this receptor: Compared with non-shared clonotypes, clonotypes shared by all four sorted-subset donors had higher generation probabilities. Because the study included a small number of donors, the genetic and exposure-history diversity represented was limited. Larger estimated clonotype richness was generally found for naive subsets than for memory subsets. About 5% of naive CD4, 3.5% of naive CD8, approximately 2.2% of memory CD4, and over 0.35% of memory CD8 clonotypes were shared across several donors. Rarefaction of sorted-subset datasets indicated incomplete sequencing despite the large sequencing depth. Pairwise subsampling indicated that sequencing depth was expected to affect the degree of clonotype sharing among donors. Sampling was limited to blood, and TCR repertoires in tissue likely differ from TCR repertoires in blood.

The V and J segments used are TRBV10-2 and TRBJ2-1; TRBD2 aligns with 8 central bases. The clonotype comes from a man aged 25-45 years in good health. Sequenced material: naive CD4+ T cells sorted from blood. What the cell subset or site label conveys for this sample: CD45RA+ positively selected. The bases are TGCGCCAGCAACAATTTACCTAGCGGGTCCTACAATGAGCAGTTCTTC. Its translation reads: CASNNLPSGSYNEQFF.